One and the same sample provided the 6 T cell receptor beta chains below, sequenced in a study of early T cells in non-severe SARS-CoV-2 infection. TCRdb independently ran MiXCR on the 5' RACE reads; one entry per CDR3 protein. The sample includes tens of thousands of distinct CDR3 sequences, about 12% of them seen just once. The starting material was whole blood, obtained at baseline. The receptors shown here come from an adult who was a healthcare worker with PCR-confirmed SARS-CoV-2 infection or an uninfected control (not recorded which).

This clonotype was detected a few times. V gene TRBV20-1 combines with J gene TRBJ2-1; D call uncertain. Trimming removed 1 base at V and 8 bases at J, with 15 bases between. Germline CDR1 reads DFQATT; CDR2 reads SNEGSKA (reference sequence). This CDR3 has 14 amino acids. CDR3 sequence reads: CSARGSLLYHEQFF. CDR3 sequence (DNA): TGCAGTGCTAGAGGGTCATTACTTTATCATGAGCAGTTCTTC.

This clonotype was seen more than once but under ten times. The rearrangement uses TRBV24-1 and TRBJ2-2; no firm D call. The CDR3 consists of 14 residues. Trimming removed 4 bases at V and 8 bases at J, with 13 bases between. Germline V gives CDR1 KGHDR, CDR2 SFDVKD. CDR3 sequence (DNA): TGTGCCACCAGTGACCTACCAGCAAGAGGGGAGCTGTTTTTT. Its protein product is CATSDLPARGELFF.

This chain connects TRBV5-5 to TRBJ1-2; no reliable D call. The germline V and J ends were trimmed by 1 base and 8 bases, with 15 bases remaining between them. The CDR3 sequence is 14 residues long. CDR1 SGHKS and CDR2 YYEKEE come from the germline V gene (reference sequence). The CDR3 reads CASSLPGHDAGYTF. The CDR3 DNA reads TGTGCCAGCAGCTTGCCCGGGCATGATGCGGGCTACACCTTC.

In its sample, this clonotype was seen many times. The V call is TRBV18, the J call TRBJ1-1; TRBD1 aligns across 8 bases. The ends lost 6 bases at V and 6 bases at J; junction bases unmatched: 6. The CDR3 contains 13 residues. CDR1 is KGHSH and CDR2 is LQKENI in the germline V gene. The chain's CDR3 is CASSLTGVPEAFF. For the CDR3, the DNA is TGTGCCAGCTCCTTGACAGGGGTCCCTGAAGCTTTCTTT. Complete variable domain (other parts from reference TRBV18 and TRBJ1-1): NAGVMQNPRHLVRRRGQEARLRCSPMKGHSHVYWYRQLPEEGLKFMVYLQKENIIDESGMPKERFSAEFPKEGPSILRIQQVVRGDSAAYFCASSLTGVPEAFFGQGTRLTVV.

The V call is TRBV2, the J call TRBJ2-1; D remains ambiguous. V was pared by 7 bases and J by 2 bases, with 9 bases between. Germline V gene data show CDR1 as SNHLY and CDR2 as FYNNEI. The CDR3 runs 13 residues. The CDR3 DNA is TGTGCCAGCAAGTGGACCCCCTACAATGAGCAGTTCTTC. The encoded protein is CASKWTPYNEQFF.

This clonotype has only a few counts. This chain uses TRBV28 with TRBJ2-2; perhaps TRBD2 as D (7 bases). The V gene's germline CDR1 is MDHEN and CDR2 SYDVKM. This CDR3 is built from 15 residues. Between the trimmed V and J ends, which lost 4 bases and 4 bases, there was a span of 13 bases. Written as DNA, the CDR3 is TGTGCCAGCAGTTCCCGACGGGGGGCCACCGGGGAGCTGTTTTTT. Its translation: CASSSRRGATGELFF.